These 3 T cell receptor beta chains were sequenced from one sample in a study of blood T cell repertoires in COVID-19. Clones were sequenced by immunoSEQ multiplex PCR, and TCRdb holds only the in-frame ones, with some missing. The sample yields fewer than 250,000 clones, 85% seen once. The sequencing input was PBMCs or T cells enriched from blood (not recorded which). These receptors were obtained from a woman in her fifties or sixties with acute COVID-19.

V usage is TRBV6-2 or TRBV6-3 and J usage is TRBJ1-2, with TRBD1 matching over 8 bases. The CDR3 spans 15 residues. V trimming: 5 bases; J trimming: 2 bases; junction bases outside the gene matches: 7. From germline, CDR1 is MNHEY and CDR2 SVGEGT. In nucleotides, the CDR3 is TGTGCCAGCAGTCCCTGGACAGGGAGAAACTATGGCTACACCTTC. Translation: CASSPWTGRNYGYTF.

The sample holds a few counts of this clone. The chain joins TRBV30 to TRBJ1-1, with D possibly being TRBD1 (5 bases). V was pared by 3 bases and J by 7 bases, with 12 bases between. This CDR3 region has 12 residues. Germline V lookup: CDR1 GTSNPN, CDR2 SVGIG (reference sequence). CDR3 region: CAWRAGRVEAFF. In nucleotides, the CDR3 is TGTGCCTGGAGGGCGGGGCGGGTTGAAGCTTTCTTT.

This clone was counted only a few times. The chain employs TRBV9 and TRBJ2-1; tentatively, D is TRBD2 (6 bases). Germline V gene data show CDR1 as SGDLS and CDR2 as YYNGEE. Trimming shortened V by 1 base and J by 2 bases, and 13 bases separated the two germline ends. This CDR3 has 16 residues. The CDR3 protein is CASSVRAGPTYNEQFF. CDR3 nucleotides: TGTGCCAGCAGCGTAAGGGCGGGACCCACCTACAATGAGCAGTTCTTC.